The entry below gives a single TCR beta chain sequence along with its context. These data are taken from a study of CD8 T cells in Susac syndrome. TCR beta sequencing covered blood CD8+ and CD4+ T cells. Isolation of CD8+ and CD4+ T cells was performed negatively, whereas enrichment of TEMRA cells was done by FACS. A quantity of about 0.45 to 1 ug RNA underwent reverse transcription using random hexamers. The immunoSEQ assay covered 54 Vbeta and 13 Jbeta segments for CDR3. TCRdb fed the immunoSEQ multiplex PCR reads into MiXCR, producing one record per CDR3 protein. The sample holds some 260,000 distinct CDR3 sequences, roughly 85% seen once. CDR3 length equals 17 residues. V was clipped by 2 bases and J by 4 bases, with 23 bases between them. Germline assignment: CDR1 DFQATT and CDR2 SNEGSKA (reference sequence).

This sequence was found in a human donor with multiple sclerosis. This rearrangement joins TRBV20-1 to TRBJ2-5, with TRBD1 as a possible D gene (6 bases). Sequencing was performed on CD8+ T cells from PBMCs. The CDR3 loop is CSARLRWPGTKGETQYF. Written as DNA, the CDR3 is TGCAGTGCTAGATTGCGTTGGCCCGGGACAAAGGGAGAGACCCAGTACTTC.